These 21 T cell receptor beta chains originate from one sample sequenced in a study of T cell repertoires in cytomegalovirus infection. A single record per CDR3 protein comes from TCRdb applying MiXCR to the reads. This table has 85,000 to 130,000 distinct CDR3 sequences, about 22% appearing once. The source material was CD8+ T cells from PBMCs. The receptors stem from a human donor in good health (CMV status not recorded). Some clones in this sample may be carry-over from other donors' samples.

The chain combines TRBV7-9 with TRBJ1-1; D gene unclear. From germline, CDR1 is SEHNR and CDR2 FQNEAQ (reference sequence). Trimming took off 1 base at V and 4 bases at J, with 10 bases between the two ends. The CDR3 is 14 residues long. The CDR3 sequence: CASSLDGVATEAFF. For the CDR3, the DNA is TGTGCCAGCAGCTTAGATGGGGTGGCCACTGAAGCTTTCTTT.

The chain joins TRBV19 to TRBJ2-2; TRBD2 agrees at 7 bases. Trimming removed 5 bases from V and 6 bases from J; junction bases left unmatched: 6. This CDR3 is 14 amino acids long. In germline, CDR1 is LNHDA, CDR2 SQIVND (reference sequence). The chain's CDR3 is CASSLAGVAGELFF. The CDR3 region has the DNA TGTGCCAGTAGTTTGGCGGGAGTGGCCGGGGAGCTGTTTTTT. The entire variable domain, with the rest obtained from reference TRBV19 and TRBJ2-2, is as follows: DGGITQSPKYLFRKEGQNVTLSCEQNLNHDAMYWYRQDPGQGLRLIYYSQIVNDFQKGDIAEGYSVSREKKESFPLTVTSAQKNPTAFYLCASSLAGVAGELFFGEGSRLTVL.

This clonotype came up a few times. The DNA for the CDR3 is TGTGCCAGCAGGACGGGGGAGCATCCGAATGAGCAGTTCTTC. Translating it yields CASRTGEHPNEQFF. The chain joins TRBV12-3 or TRBV12-4 to TRBJ2-1; a weak D match, TRBD2 (6 bases). The CDR3 loop spans 14 amino acids. The V gene lost 6 bases and the J gene lost 7 bases, with 16 bases spanning the gap.

The chain is built from TRBV5-6 and TRBJ2-3; D possibly corresponds to TRBD1 (5 bases). Trimming shortened V by 6 bases and J by 4 bases, and 9 bases separated the two germline ends. Germline CDR1 reads SGHDT; CDR2 reads YYEEEE. The CDR3 has 12 residues. In DNA form, the CDR3 reads TGTGCCAGCAAGGGGTTGCCAGATACGCAGTATTTT. Its protein is CASKGLPDTQYF.

The chain couples TRBV4-3 to TRBJ1-5; D unresolved. V was trimmed by 2 bases and J by 4 bases, leaving 12 bases between them. This CDR3 comprises 15 residues. Germline V gene lookup returns CDR1 LGHNA and CDR2 YSLEER. CDR3 loop: CASSQRVGENQPQHF. As DNA, the CDR3 is TGCGCCAGCAGCCAAAGAGTCGGGGAGAATCAGCCCCAGCATTTT.

This chain joins TRBV6-2 or TRBV6-3 and TRBJ2-1, with 14 bases matching TRBD2. The CDR3 spans 18 residues. CDR1 and CDR2 from the germline V gene are MNHEY and SVGEGT. The trim removed 2 bases at V and 0 bases at J, leaving 3 bases unmatched. The CDR3 nucleotides read TGTGCCAGCAGTTACCGGACTAGCGGGGGGAGCTCCTACAATGAGCAGTTCTTC. It codes for CASSYRTSGGSSYNEQFF.

The chain has TRBV20-1 and TRBJ2-2, with 8 bases that match TRBD2. The CDR3 is 15 residues long. The germline CDR1 and CDR2 sequences are DFQATT and SNEGSKA (reference sequence). With V trimmed by 1 base and J by 4 bases, 5 bases remained unmatched. CDR3: CSARVTSGLTGELFF. The CDR3 DNA sequence: TGCAGTGCTAGAGTTACTAGCGGCCTCACCGGGGAGCTGTTTTTT.

This chain joins TRBV7-2 and TRBJ1-6; D uncertain. CDR1 is SGHTA and CDR2 is FQGNSA in the germline V gene. This CDR3 contains 19 residues. Trimming pared 5 bases from V and 0 bases from J, leaving 20 bases between. CDR3 amino acids: CASSDTLEESSSYNSPLHF. DNA of the CDR3: TGTGCCAGCAGCGATACCCTAGAGGAATCCTCCTCCTATAATTCACCCCTCCACTTT.

The chain couples TRBV11-2 to TRBJ2-5; 9 bases are shared with TRBD1. Per germline, CDR1 SGHAT and CDR2 FQNNGV. The CDR3 contains 15 residues. The J segment lost 0 bases and the V segment lost 5 bases, leaving 4 bases of the junction unmatched. The CDR3 coding sequence is TGTGCCAGCAGCCACAGGGGGCCGTACCAAGAGACCCAGTACTTC. Its protein product is CASSHRGPYQETQYF. Full variable domain (missing parts from reference TRBV11-2 and TRBJ2-5): EAGVAQSPRYKIIEKRQSVAFWCNPISGHATLYWYQQILGQGPKLLIQFQNNGVVDDSQLPKDRFSAERLKGVDSTLKIQPAKLEDSAVYLCASSHRGPYQETQYFGPGTRLLVL.

This clonotype was counted ten times or more. The J gene is TRBJ1-5, the V gene TRBV7-2; 9 positions agree with TRBD1. Germline CDR1 and CDR2: SGHTA and FQGNSA. J was trimmed by 5 bases and V by 3 bases; bases with no gene match: 11. This CDR3 is built from 17 residues. CDR3 sequence: CASSFGRDREPYQPQHF. Here the CDR3 DNA reads TGTGCCAGCAGCTTCGGCCGGGACAGGGAACCCTATCAGCCCCAGCATTTT.

The V and J genes are TRBV19 and TRBJ2-3; 7 nucleotides line up with TRBD1. Trimming at V came to 5 bases and at J to 0 bases, leaving 11 bases not matched to a gene. In germline, CDR1 is LNHDA, CDR2 SQIVND (reference sequence). This CDR3 is 17 amino acids long. CDR3 in amino acids: CASSARDSFLSTDTQYF. In nucleotides, the CDR3 is TGTGCCAGTAGTGCCCGGGACAGCTTCTTAAGCACAGATACGCAGTATTTT.

This clonotype was counted many times. The chain combines TRBV12-3 or TRBV12-4 with TRBJ1-4; possibly TRBD1 for D (5 bases). The CDR3 length is 16 residues. Trimming took off 6 bases at V and 8 bases at J, with 22 bases between the two ends. The DNA for the CDR3 is TGTGCCAGCAGCCCACCCAGCGGACCACAGGTAGAAAAACTGTTTTTT. The encoded protein is CASSPPSGPQVEKLFF.

This clonotype was seen a handful of times. CDR3 protein: CASSYYRTGPVGEQYF. The CDR3 bases are TGTGCCAGCAGTTACTATCGAACAGGACCTGTGGGCGAGCAGTACTTC. The chain joins TRBV6-2 or TRBV6-3 to TRBJ2-7, with a possible D match to TRBD1 (5 bases). The germline V gene encodes CDR1 MNHEY and CDR2 SVGEGT. V lost 1 base, J lost 6 bases, and 19 bases lay in between. CDR3 size: 16 residues.

CDR3 amino acids: CASSPLGTFHEQYF. CDR3 sequence (DNA): TGTGCCAGCAGTCCCCTGGGGACTTTCCACGAGCAGTACTTC. The chain carries TRBV27 and TRBJ2-7; maybe TRBD2 (6 bases). Deletions cut 5 bases from V and 5 bases from J, with 16 bases between. The germline CDR1 and CDR2 sequences are MNHEY and SMNVEV (reference sequence). The CDR3 totals 14 residues.

The V call is TRBV20-1, the J call TRBJ1-2; TRBD1 is a possible D gene (6 bases). Trimming removed 0 bases from V and 8 bases from J, with 13 bases in between. Looked up from germline, CDR1 is DFQATT and CDR2 is SNEGSKA (reference sequence). The CDR3 totals 13 residues. The chain's CDR3 is CSARDRGGVGYTF. The CDR3 DNA reads as TGCAGTGCTAGAGATAGGGGGGGCGTAGGCTACACCTTC.

V gene TRBV7-9 combines with J gene TRBJ2-7; no firm D call. The germline V and J ends were trimmed by 2 bases and 0 bases, with 8 bases remaining between them. Germline values: CDR1 SEHNR, CDR2 FQNEAQ (reference sequence). The CDR3 covers 14 residues. The CDR3 loop reads CASSLQDNSYEQYF. In DNA form, the CDR3 reads TGTGCCAGCAGCTTACAAGACAACTCCTACGAGCAGTACTTC.

J is TRBJ2-3 and V is TRBV2; maybe TRBD2 (6 bases). Germline V gene data show CDR1 as SNHLY and CDR2 as FYNNEI. With 1 base removed from V and 0 bases from J, the gap between germline ends came to 8 bases. CDR3 length equals 15 residues. CDR3 loop: CASSEVAASTDTQYF. CDR3 bases: TGTGCCAGCAGTGAAGTAGCGGCTAGCACAGATACGCAGTATTTT.

This clonotype was detected ten times or more. The CDR3 is CASRWRPRETQYF. For the CDR3, the DNA is TGTGCCAGCCGTTGGCGTCCTAGAGAGACCCAGTACTTC. This chain connects TRBV12-3 or TRBV12-4 to TRBJ2-5; D remains unclear. Trimming stripped 8 bases from V and 4 bases from J, with 14 bases between. The CDR3 is 13 amino acids.

This clonotype has a count of ten or more. The DNA is left out, because the CDR3 cannot be placed on it with certainty; the CDR3 is given as TCRdb lists it. The chain combines TRBV27 with TRBJ1-2; the listed D gene, TRBD1, was not tested against the DNA. Inclusive of both ends, the CDR3 amounts to 17 amino acids. CDR1 and CDR2 from the germline V gene are MNHEY and SMNVEV (reference sequence). Here the CDR3 reads CASSTSSRGLTGYGYTF.

This clonotype was seen a handful of times. The chain joins TRBV11-2 to TRBJ1-5, with unresolved D. Germline V gene lookup returns CDR1 SGHAT and CDR2 FQNNGV. The V gene lost 1 base and the J gene lost 0 bases, with 10 bases spanning the gap. CDR3 length: 16 amino acids. This CDR3 is CASSLGGPFSNQPQHF. The CDR3 nucleotides are TGTGCCAGCAGCTTAGGGGGTCCATTTAGCAATCAGCCCCAGCATTTT.

The V gene is TRBV11-3, the J gene TRBJ2-1; D is ambiguous. Germline lookup yields CDR1 SGHNT and CDR2 YENEEA. The CDR3 has 16 residues. With 5 bases removed from V and 6 bases from J, the gap between germline ends came to 20 bases. The CDR3 loop reads CASSPTPATRRNEQFF. CDR3 nucleotides: TGTGCCAGCAGCCCCACGCCCGCTACAAGGCGCAATGAGCAGTTCTTC. Full variable domain (rest looked up from reference TRBV11-3 and TRBJ2-1): EAGVVQSPRYKIIEKKQPVAFWCNPISGHNTLYWYLQNLGQGPELLIRYENEEAVDDSQLPKDRFSAERLKGVDSTLKIQPAELGDSAVYLCASSPTPATRRNEQFFGPGTRLTVL.